This T cell receptor (beta chain) was captured by sequencing in a study of T cells after yellow fever vaccination. Study at large: The SMART-Seq v4 Ultra Low Input method served to prepare the low-cell-number fractions.

General study findings and limits: Booster sampling recovered most clones from primary vaccination (96% CD4, approximately 88% CD8).

5'RACE template switching added a universal primer site and UMIs to TCR cDNA. TCRdb fed the 5' RACE reads into MiXCR, producing one record per CDR3 protein. The data hold 300,000 or so distinct CDR3 sequences, with 3% to 4.5% observed a single time. In its sample, this clonotype was seen many times. The antigen is undetermined. The sequencing used PBMCs, collected 5 days after the yellow fever booster vaccination. This TCR came from a man younger than 35 who received the YFV17D yellow fever vaccine.

CDR3 region: CASSRRANMNTEAFF. The CDR3 nucleotides read TGTGCCAGCAGCCGAAGGGCGAACATGAACACTGAAGCTTTCTTT. The chain couples TRBV27 to TRBJ1-1; D is undetermined. Germline V gene sequence: CDR1 MNHEY, CDR2 SMNVEV (reference sequence). The CDR3 covers 15 residues. Trimming took off 6 bases at V and 0 bases at J, with 14 bases between the two ends.